These T cell receptor beta chains were read from a single sample in a study of cytomegalovirus exposure and HLA in healthy donors. Method: immunoSEQ multiplex PCR; TCRdb's copy keeps in-frame clones and lacks some. The sample has approximately 180,000 clones. The sequencing sample was made of PBMCs. These receptors all stem from a man aged 25-45 years in good health and CMV-seronegative. The CDR3 runs from the conserved cysteine through the conserved F or W. Fields, in order: D gene, V gene, CDR3 length, J gene, CDR3 DNA, CDR3 protein. D genes are given only for firm matches.

-,TRBV6-1,12,TRBJ2-5,TGTGCCAGCAACAGGGAAGGGGAGACCCAGTACTTC,CASNREGETQYF
-,TRBV7-2,11,TRBJ1-1,TGTGCCAGCAGCCCCGGACAGTCGGCTTTCTTT,CASSPGQSAFF
TRBD1,TRBV10-1,16,TRBJ2-5,TGCGCCAGCACCTCCGGACCGGGACAGCTACAAGAGACCCAGTACTTC,CASTSGPGQLQETQYF
TRBD1,TRBV14,13,TRBJ1-4,TGTGCCAGCAGCCCGGGACAGGGGCATAAACTGTTTTTT,CASSPGQGHKLFF
-,TRBV27,13,TRBJ2-7,TGTGCCAGCAGCCGCAGGGATTCCTACGAGCAGTACTTC,CASSRRDSYEQYF
TRBD1,TRBV28,15,TRBJ2-2,TGTGCCAGCAGTACGGGACAGGGGTACACCGGGGAGCTGTTTTTT,CASSTGQGYTGELFF
-,TRBV7-6,16,TRBJ2-7,TGTGCCAGCAGCTTAGGGTCTAACAGGGCGACCTACGAGCAGTACTTC,CASSLGSNRATYEQYF
TRBD2,TRBV5-4,15,TRBJ2-2,TGTGCCAGCAGCACCCTTAGCGGGCGGACCGGGGAGCTGTTTTTT,CASSTLSGRTGELFF
TRBD2,TRBV4-1,16,TRBJ2-5,TGCGCCAGCAGCCTCCCTAGCGGGGGGTACCAAGAGACCCAGTACTTC,CASSLPSGGYQETQYF
-,TRBV19,14,TRBJ1-1,TGTGCCAGTAGTATTTTTACAGGTAACACTGAAGCTTTCTTT,CASSIFTGNTEAFF
-,TRBV10-2,14,TRBJ2-7,TGCGCCAGCAGTGAGAGTTGGGGGCCATACGAGCAGTACTTC,CASSESWGPYEQYF
-,TRBV19,14,TRBJ2-6,TGTGCCAGTAGTAACGGGGCTGGGGCCAACGTCCTGACTTTC,CASSNGAGANVLTF
-,TRBV29-1,12,TRBJ1-1,TGCAGCGTTGGAACGGGTAACACTGAAGCTTTCTTT,CSVGTGNTEAFF
TRBD1,TRBV30,14,TRBJ2-7,TGTGCCTGGAGTGGGACAGGGATATCCTACGAGCAGTACTTC,CAWSGTGISYEQYF
-,TRBV29-1,13,TRBJ2-1,TGCAGCGTTGTGAACAGTTATCCCCTTATCGGGTTCTTC,CSVVNSYPLIGFF
-,TRBV28,12,TRBJ1-5,TGTGCCAGCAGTTCTCGACAACAGCCCCAGCATTTT,CASSSRQQPQHF
-,TRBV19,15,TRBJ2-1,TGTGCCAGTAGCCCCCGCGAGCGGCTCTACAATGAGCAGTTCTTC,CASSPRERLYNEQFF
TRBD1,TRBV9,15,TRBJ1-2,TGTGCCAGCAGCGCCATTACAGGGGGCGCAGATGGCTACACCTTC,CASSAITGGADGYTF
TRBD1,TRBV6-5,16,TRBJ2-4,TGTGCCAGCAGTTACGGACAGGGAGGAGTCCAAAACATTCAGTATTTC,CASSYGQGGVQNIQYF
TRBD2,TRBV28,15,TRBJ2-2,TGTGCCACCTCCCCAGCGGGAGTTGTAAACGGGGAGCTGTTTTTT,CATSPAGVVNGELFF
TRBD2,TRBV27,16,TRBJ2-4,TGTGCCAGCAGTCCCCCGGGACTAGCGGGGGTAAACATTCAGTACTTC,CASSPPGLAGVNIQYF
-,TRBV18,15,TRBJ1-1,TGTGCCAGCTCACCAAAAGACGGAGAGAACACTGAAGCTTTCTTT,CASSPKDGENTEAFF
TRBD2,TRBV10-1,15,TRBJ2-1,TGCGCCAGCAGTCCCGGGACTAGCGGGTACAATGAGCAGTTCTTC,CASSPGTSGYNEQFF
TRBD1,TRBV29-1,11,TRBJ2-3,TGCAGCGACGGACAGGTAGATACGCAGTATTTT,CSDGQVDTQYF
TRBD2,TRBV10-3,19,TRBJ2-5,TGTGCCATCAGTGAGTCAAAGGGACTAGCGGGAGAGAAGGGAGAGACCCAGTACTTC,CAISESKGLAGEKGETQYF
TRBD1,TRBV30,14,TRBJ1-5,TGTGCCTGGAGCCGGACAGGGAGTTATCAGCCCCAGCATTTT,CAWSRTGSYQPQHF
-,TRBV6-1,15,TRBJ2-5,TGTGCCAGCAGGTCCCGGTCAGCGCCTTTAGAGACCCAGTACTTC,CASRSRSAPLETQYF
-,TRBV5-1,16,TRBJ2-1,TGCGCCAGCGAATGGGGGGGGGCCAGCGGGGTTAATGAGCAGTTCTTC,CASEWGGASGVNEQFF
-,TRBV5-1,15,TRBJ2-7,TGCGCCAGCAGCTCGCCTGACGGGAGCTCCTACGAGCAGTACTTC,CASSSPDGSSYEQYF
-,TRBV28,13,TRBJ1-1,TGTGCCAGCACCGACCGGGGGAACCCTGAAGCTTTCTTT,CASTDRGNPEAFF
-,TRBV6-5,15,TRBJ1-6,TGTGCCAGCAGTTACGCGGGGGGCCTTGATTCACCCCTCCACTTT,CASSYAGGLDSPLHF
-,TRBV9,13,TRBJ1-1,TGTGCCAGCAGCGTATACGTGAACACCGAAGCTTTCTTT,CASSVYVNTEAFF
TRBD1,TRBV5-4,12,TRBJ1-1,TGTGCCAGCAGCCCGGGACAGGCTGAAGCTTTCTTT,CASSPGQAEAFF
-,TRBV7-3,14,TRBJ2-5,TGTGCCAGCAGCTTAACGAACTACCAAGAGACCCAGTACTTC,CASSLTNYQETQYF
-,TRBV5-6,13,TRBJ2-1,TGTGCCAGCAGCTTGGGGGCCCTCGGTGAGCAGTTCTTC,CASSLGALGEQFF
-,TRBV6-5,15,TRBJ1-3,TGTGCCAGCAGTTACTCCGGGGGCTCTGGAAACACCATATATTTT,CASSYSGGSGNTIYF
TRBD1,TRBV4-1,15,TRBJ1-5,TGCGCCAGCAGTAAGGACAGGGCGAGCAATCAGCCCCAGCATTTT,CASSKDRASNQPQHF
TRBD2,TRBV19,15,TRBJ2-7,TGTGCCAGTAGCGCGGGACTAGCGGGGTACTACGAGCAGTACTTC,CASSAGLAGYYEQYF
TRBD2,TRBV29-1,13,TRBJ2-3,TGCAGCGGTAGAGCGGGAAGTCGAGATACGCAGTATTTT,CSGRAGSRDTQYF
-,TRBV5-1,18,TRBJ2-5,TGCGCCAGCAGCTTGGGTGTACTGAATCAGGGGACCCAAGAGACCCAGTACTTC,CASSLGVLNQGTQETQYF
TRBD1,TRBV10-1,15,TRBJ2-3,TGCGCCAGCAATTCGGGGCAGGGGGCAACAGATACGCAGTATTTT,CASNSGQGATDTQYF